The 21 T cell receptor beta chains presented below share a single source sample, sequenced in a study of cytomegalovirus exposure and HLA in healthy donors. In the PCR, 60 Vbeta and 13 Jbeta primers were used. Produced via immunoSEQ multiplex PCR; TCRdb's table is partial and in-frame only. Among about 130,000 clones listed, roughly two thirds were seen once. Specimen: PBMCs. These receptors all stem from a man younger than 40 in good health and CMV-seropositive.

This clone was detected once. The chain is built from TRBV4-3 and TRBJ2-2; no clear D. The CDR3 contains 20 residues. From germline, CDR1 is LGHNA and CDR2 YSLEER. Trimming cost V 3 bases and J 4 bases, with 27 bases left between them. The CDR3 nucleotides read TGCGCCAGCAGCCAGGCAAACCTAGACGCTTGGCGGCCGAGCACCGGGGAGCTGTTTTTT. Translating gives CASSQANLDAWRPSTGELFF.

This rearrangement joins TRBV5-8 to TRBJ1-2; 12 nucleotides line up with TRBD1. J was trimmed by 7 bases and V by 4 bases; bases with no gene match: 5. Germline loops: CDR1 SGHTS, CDR2 YDEGEE. CDR3 length: 14 residues. CDR3 coding DNA: TGTGCCAGCAGCCGGGACAGGGGGCGTTGTGGCTACACCTTC. Its protein is CASSRDRGRCGYTF.

This clone was counted a few times. The chain uses TRBV4-3 and TRBJ2-1; TRBD1 might be the D (6 bases). V was pared by 3 bases and J by 0 bases, with 12 bases between. Germline V CDR1 and CDR2: LGHNA, YSLEER. This CDR3 region has 16 residues. The CDR3 DNA sequence: TGCGCCAGCAGCCATCTCACAGGGTACTCCTACAATGAGCAGTTCTTC. This gives the protein CASSHLTGYSYNEQFF.

The chain links TRBV5-1 to TRBJ2-3; TRBD1 aligns across 7 bases. This CDR3 comprises 16 residues. Germline V CDR1 and CDR2: SGHRS, YFSETQ. V lost 0 bases, J lost 1 base, and 5 bases stayed unmatched. The DNA of the CDR3 is TGCGCCAGCAGCTTGGTTCTAGGGGGCGGCACAGATACGCAGTATTTT. This encodes CASSLVLGGGTDTQYF.

This clone was seen just once. The genes are TRBV7-8 and TRBJ2-7; D might be TRBD2 (6 bases). Germline V gene lookup returns CDR1 SGHVS and CDR2 FQNEAQ. The CDR3 has 18 residues. The V end lost 5 bases, the J end lost 4 bases, and 27 bases lay between the germline ends. CDR3 sequence (DNA): TGTGCCAGCAGCCGAACGGGGGAGGAGAGGGAGGATTGGTACGAGCAGTACTTC. Its protein is CASSRTGEEREDWYEQYF. Variable domain in full (rest from reference TRBV7-8 and TRBJ2-7): GAGVSQSPRYKVAKRGQDVALRCDPISGHVSLFWYQQALGQGPEFLTYFQNEAQLDKSGLPSDRFFAERPEGSVSTLKIQRTQQEDSAVYLCASSRTGEEREDWYEQYFGPGTRLTVT.

The V gene is TRBV6-5, the J gene TRBJ2-7; D might be TRBD1 (6 bases). This CDR3 contains 15 residues. Trimming removed 0 bases at V and 4 bases at J, with 13 bases between. Germline CDR1 is MNHEY and CDR2 is SVGAGI. The CDR3 DNA reads TGTGCCAGCAGTTACTCGAGGCAGGGGAAGTACGAGCAGTACTTC. This encodes CASSYSRQGKYEQYF.

The gene calls are TRBV6-4 and TRBJ2-3, with 9 bases identical to TRBD2. This CDR3 has 15 residues. J gave up 3 bases and V 5 bases, and 6 bases lay outside the gene matches. Looked up from germline, CDR1 is MRHNA and CDR2 is SNTAGT. CDR3 nucleotides: TGTGCCAGCAGTAGGACGGCGGGAGGGACAGATACGCAGTATTTT. Translated: CASSRTAGGTDTQYF.

This clone was observed once. J is TRBJ1-5 and V is TRBV7-9, with D possibly being TRBD1 (5 bases). This CDR3 spans 14 amino acids. Germline CDR1 and CDR2: SEHNR and FQNEAQ (reference sequence). The CDR3 reads CAVSGGGSNQPQHF. The CDR3 coding sequence is TGTGCTGTGTCGGGGGGTGGAAGCAATCAGCCCCAGCATTTT.

V and J are TRBV7-2 and TRBJ2-1; D call uncertain. Between the trimmed V and J ends, which lost 4 bases and 1 base, there was a span of 8 bases. The CDR3 runs 14 residues. Germline V gene sequence: CDR1 SGHTA, CDR2 FQGNSA. The CDR3 DNA is TGTGCCAGCAGCTCGAGCCGATCCTACAATGAGCAGTTCTTC. Protein product: CASSSSRSYNEQFF.

Worth noting for this clone: Germline and junction disagree at one end, which may indicate a read error. The J gene is TRBJ2-2, the V gene TRBV5-1; TRBD1 matches 8 bases. There are 15 residues in the CDR3. Looked up from germline, CDR1 is SGHRS and CDR2 is YFSETQ. CDR3 sequence reads: CASSPRQGRTGELSF. The CDR3 DNA is TGCGCCAGCAGCCCAAGACAGGGGCGAACCGGGGAGCTGTCTTTT.

The chain links TRBV29-1 to TRBJ2-4; a possible D gene is TRBD1 (5 bases). The CDR3 length is 14 residues. Between the trimmed V and J ends, which lost 3 bases and 3 bases, there was a span of 12 bases. Germline V gene lookup returns CDR1 SQVTM and CDR2 ANQGSEA. CDR3 coding DNA: TGCAGCGTTGATGTAGGGGTCCGCAAAAACATTCAGTACTTC. Residues: CSVDVGVRKNIQYF.

The rearrangement links TRBV28 to TRBJ2-5, with a tentative D call TRBD1 (6 bases). Trimming pared 5 bases from V and 4 bases from J, leaving 17 bases between. Germline V gene sequence: CDR1 MDHEN, CDR2 SYDVKM. The length of the CDR3 is 15 residues. CDR3 amino acids: CASSPVWGLGETQYF. The CDR3 nucleotides are TGTGCCAGCAGTCCCGTGTGGGGGCTGGGAGAGACCCAGTACTTC.

This sequence joins TRBV28 and TRBJ2-7, with 11 bases matching TRBD2. The CDR3 is 14 residues long. Trimming cost V 5 bases and J 3 bases; bases outside gene matches: 3. Looked up from germline, CDR1 is MDHEN and CDR2 is SYDVKM. The CDR3 DNA reads TGTGCCAGCAGTCCCGGGACTAGCGGCTACGAGCAGTACTTC. As protein: CASSPGTSGYEQYF.

The rearrangement uses TRBV18 and TRBJ1-1; 9 nucleotides align to TRBD1. The germline CDR1 and CDR2 sequences are KGHSH and LQKENI. The CDR3 totals 15 residues. V shed 4 bases and J 1 base; nucleotides not matched to a gene: 4. The CDR3 spells CASSLGGQGNTEAFF. CDR3 coding DNA: TGTGCCAGCTCACTAGGGGGACAGGGGAACACTGAAGCTTTCTTT.

V is TRBV27 and J is TRBJ2-1; 8 bases match TRBD2. The CDR3 loop spans 17 amino acids. Losses at the gene ends were 6 bases for V and 0 bases for J; bases not matched to a gene: 10. Germline loops: CDR1 MNHEY, CDR2 SMNVEV (reference sequence). The CDR3 region is CASSTFSGKSSYNEQFF. CDR3 nucleotide sequence: TGTGCCAGCAGCACCTTTAGCGGGAAGAGCTCCTACAATGAGCAGTTCTTC.

Only a few counts were recorded for this clone. The CDR3 reads CASARDTYEQYF. Here the CDR3 DNA reads TGTGCCAGCGCGAGGGACACCTACGAGCAGTACTTC. The chain carries TRBV28 and TRBJ2-7, with a weak D call TRBD1 (6 bases). V was pared by 8 bases and J by 2 bases, with 10 bases between. Per the germline V gene, CDR1 is MDHEN and CDR2 is SYDVKM. The CDR3 runs to 12 residues.

The rearrangement links TRBV4-2 to TRBJ1-2; 8 bases are shared with TRBD1. This CDR3 has 15 residues. Germline V gene data show CDR1 as LGHNA and CDR2 as YNFKEQ. Unmatched junction bases numbered 2, after V lost 1 base and J lost 1 base. In nucleotides, the CDR3 is TGTGCCAGCAGCCAAGGACAGGGGTTTAACTATGGCTACACCTTC. Amino acids: CASSQGQGFNYGYTF.

The V gene is TRBV6-1, the J gene TRBJ2-7; 7 nucleotides align to TRBD2. CDR1 MNHNS and CDR2 SASEGT come from the germline V gene. V lost 9 bases to trimming and J lost 6 bases; unmatched junction nucleotides: 17. The CDR3 sequence is 15 residues long. CDR3 residues: CARAILQGGVGEQYF. The CDR3 DNA is TGTGCCAGGGCTATTTTGCAGGGAGGGGTGGGCGAGCAGTACTTC.

This sequence joins TRBV11-1 and TRBJ1-1; D is unclear. V was trimmed by 3 bases and J by 8 bases, leaving 10 bases between them. The CDR3 totals 12 residues. Germline V CDR1 and CDR2: SGHAT, FQDESV (reference sequence). This CDR3 is CASSFNRREAFF. The CDR3 bases are TGTGCCAGCAGCTTCAACCGTCGGGAAGCTTTCTTT.

This sequence joins TRBV2 and TRBJ1-1, with a weak D call TRBD1 (6 bases). The V end lost 4 bases, the J end lost 8 bases, and 14 bases lay between the germline ends. CDR1 is SNHLY, CDR2 FYNNEI, per germline. This CDR3 is 13 amino acids long. The CDR3 spells CASSVGGTGEAFF. The CDR3 DNA reads TGTGCCAGCAGTGTTGGGGGAACAGGGGAAGCTTTCTTT.

This clone was detected only once. CDR3 bases: TGTGCCAGCAGCGGTAGCCCACAGGCCTACGAGCAGTACTTC. This gives the protein CASSGSPQAYEQYF. The chain employs TRBV9 and TRBJ2-5; D is possibly TRBD1 (5 bases). Matching the DNA end better, TRBJ2-7 makes the J call doubtful. CDR3 length equals 14 residues. In germline, CDR1 is SGDLS, CDR2 YYNGEE.